Detailed here is one TCR beta chain. Original processing methods: For nucleated cells, counts were estimated from reference gene primer amplification. The data were produced by immunoSEQ multiplex PCR, yet TCRdb's version contains in-frame clones alone and is incomplete. V, J and clone size were drawn from that table, and D and trimming were deduced from the DNA. Of 150,000 to 200,000 clones listed, 80% to 90% were seen once; the top ten hold 10% to 15%. This specimen comes from a study of blood T cell repertoires in COVID-19. Study details: Sources were T cells, B-cell-depleted T cells, or PBMCs; the material itself was cDNA or gDNA.

V shed 2 bases and J shed 3 bases, with 11 bases lying between them. Germline V gene data show CDR1 as MDHEN and CDR2 as SYDVKM. The CDR3 loop spans 15 amino acids. This sequence was found in an elderly woman with COVID-19, enrolled during active disease. Sequenced input: peripheral blood. The J gene is TRBJ2-1, the V gene TRBV28; D possibly corresponds to TRBD1 (5 bases). The CDR3 DNA reads TGTGCCAGCAGTTTAGTCAGGGTTAGCTACAATGAGCAGTTCTTC. Translation gives CASSLVRVSYNEQFF.